The 10 T cell receptor beta chains below were found in one sample sequenced in a study of PD-1 blockade in mismatch repair-deficient tumors. Some clones are missing from TCRdb's copy, which holds only in-frame ones; the method was immunoSEQ multiplex PCR. The sample holds tens of thousands of clones; over 75% are singletons and the top ten take 2.6%. The sequencing here drew on peripheral blood, taken 12 weeks after starting pembrolizumab. The source is an adult with mismatch repair-deficient cancer.

A few counts support this clone. The chain carries TRBV7-6 and TRBJ2-1; 8 positions match TRBD1. From germline, CDR1 is SGHVS and CDR2 FNYEAQ. The junction had 7 bases not matched to a gene; V was cut back by 5 bases and J by 4 bases. The CDR3 totals 15 residues. The CDR3 bases are TGTGCCAGCAGCACCGGACAGGGATTATACAATGAGCAGTTCTTC. It is translated as CASSTGQGLYNEQFF. Using reference TRBV7-6 and TRBJ2-1 for the parts outside the CDR3, the full variable domain is GAGVSQSPRYKVTKRGQDVALRCDPISGHVSLYWYRQALGQGPEFLTYFNYEAQQDKSGLPNDRFSAERPEGSISTLTIQRTEQRDSAMYRCASSTGQGLYNEQFFGPGTRLTVL.

V gene TRBV6-5 combines with J gene TRBJ2-1; 11 bases match TRBD2. Trimming removed 6 bases from V and 3 bases from J; junction bases left unmatched: 4. The CDR3 is made up of 15 amino acids. Germline assignment: CDR1 MNHEY and CDR2 SVGAGI. The DNA of the CDR3 is TGTGCCAGCAGCAGACTAGCGGGGTTCTACAATGAGCAGTTCTTC. Encoded protein: CASSRLAGFYNEQFF.

This clone was seen once. This chain connects TRBV5-4 to TRBJ1-5, with D possibly matching TRBD1 (5 bases). Trimming left V 0 bases short and J 0 bases short, with 7 bases between. The germline CDR1 and CDR2 sequences are SGHNT and YYREEE (reference sequence). This CDR3 comprises 15 residues. CDR3 region: CASSLGGSSNQPQHF. The DNA of the CDR3 is TGTGCCAGCAGCTTGGGGGGCAGTAGCAATCAGCCCCAGCATTTT.

V usage is TRBV10-3 and J usage is TRBJ2-2, with 8 bases matching TRBD2. CDR3 length: 15 residues. From germline, CDR1 is ENHRY and CDR2 SYGVKD. V shed 4 bases, J shed 3 bases, and the junction held 4 bases outside the gene matches. CDR3 sequence (DNA): TGTGCCATCAGTGCCGGGGGGGCGGACACCGGGGAGCTGTTTTTT. As protein: CAISAGGADTGELFF.

V usage is TRBV9 and J usage is TRBJ2-5; 16 nucleotides agree with TRBD2. The CDR3 covers 18 residues. V gave up 4 bases and J gave up 0 bases; unmatched junction bases: 6. CDR1 SGDLS and CDR2 YYNGEE come from the germline V gene. The DNA of the CDR3 is TGTGCCAGCAGCACAGGGACTAGCGGGGGGGCGTACCAAGAGACCCAGTACTTC. This encodes CASSTGTSGGAYQETQYF.

The chain is built from TRBV2 and TRBJ1-5; D is unresolved. The CDR3 sequence is 14 residues long. V lost 3 bases and J 4 bases, leaving 10 bases between the germline ends. Looked up from germline, CDR1 is SNHLY and CDR2 is FYNNEI. CDR3 DNA: TGTGCCAGCAGTGAGAGAGGGAAAAATCAGCCCCAGCATTTT. Translation gives CASSERGKNQPQHF. The whole variable domain, filled in from reference TRBV2 and TRBJ1-5, reads EPEVTQTPSHQVTQMGQEVILRCVPISNHLYFYWYRQILGQKVEFLVSFYNNEISEKSEIFDDQFSVERPDGSNFTLKIRSTKLEDSAMYFCASSERGKNQPQHFGDGTRLSIL.

This chain connects TRBV27 to TRBJ2-2, with 7 nucleotides matching TRBD1. Germline values: CDR1 MNHEY, CDR2 SMNVEV (reference sequence). Losses at the gene ends were 5 bases for V and 5 bases for J; bases not matched to a gene: 11. The length of the CDR3 is 16 residues. The CDR3: CASSLPGTDGTGELFF. As DNA, the CDR3 is TGTGCCAGCAGTCTACCCGGGACAGACGGGACCGGGGAGCTGTTTTTT.

The chain is built from TRBV10-3 and TRBJ2-1, with D possibly TRBD2 on 5 matching bases. The CDR3 consists of 16 residues. Between the trimmed V and J ends, which lost 0 bases and 4 bases, there was a span of 13 bases. Looked up from germline, CDR1 is ENHRY and CDR2 is SYGVKD. CDR3 loop: CAISESSGGVYNEQFF. The CDR3 region has the DNA TGTGCCATCAGTGAGTCCAGCGGAGGCGTATACAATGAGCAGTTCTTC.

In its sample, this clone was seen once. CDR3 in DNA: TGCAGCGTAAGGACTAGCGGGAGGGCTCACTCGTTGGACGAGCAGTACTTC. Protein: CSVRTSGRAHSLDEQYF. This chain joins TRBV29-1 and TRBJ2-7; TRBD2 matches 15 bases. The V segment lost 6 bases and the J segment 5 bases; nucleotides outside the gene matches: 14. The CDR3 is made up of 17 amino acids. The germline CDR1 and CDR2 sequences are SQVTM and ANQGSEA.

CDR3: CASILVSLNTGELFF. The CDR3 DNA reads as TGTGCCAGCATTCTGGTTTCACTTAACACCGGGGAGCTGTTTTTT. This chain connects TRBV6-1 to TRBJ2-2; no definite D call. This CDR3 comprises 15 residues. V lost 7 bases and J 2 bases, leaving 14 bases between the germline ends. Germline loops: CDR1 MNHNS, CDR2 SASEGT.